This TCR beta chain was obtained from a study of blood T cell repertoires in COVID-19. Study details: Spain, Italy and the United States supplied samples that represented acute and convalescent COVID-19. PBMCs, B-cell-depleted T cells, or T cells provided the cDNA or gDNA that made up the material.

V lost 1 base, J lost 9 bases, and 17 bases lay in between. The germline V gene has CDR1 SGHDT and CDR2 YYEEEE. This CDR3 region has 15 residues. In the original workflow: Estimation of nucleated cell counts relied on the amplification of reference gene primers. Using immunoSEQ multiplex PCR, the repertoire was profiled, and TCRdb retains in-frame clones only, with some absent. V, J and clone size reflect that table, while D and trimming were determined from the DNA. This sample has 35,000 to 50,000 clones; about 85% occur once, and the top ten carry 12% to 15%. This chain links TRBV5-6 with TRBJ2-1; no clear D gene. This TCR was recovered from a human donor in a cohort sampled during active COVID-19. Sequenced material: peripheral blood. The chain's CDR3 is CASSLKVVGVGEQFF. CDR3 nucleotide sequence: TGTGCCAGCAGCTTGAAGGTTGTTGGAGTCGGTGAGCAGTTCTTC.